This T cell receptor beta chain originates from a study of neurological immune-mediated disorders. Study-level points and caveats: Among expanded clones, no CDR3 amino acid sequences were shared across subjects, a pattern suggesting private repertoires in all groups.

Time point noted: technical triplicate 1. 2 million PBMCs stored at -80 C were the source of the unsorted libraries. CDR1 is SGHRS and CDR2 is YFSETQ in the germline V gene. CDR3 length: 15 residues. V was shortened by 4 bases and J by 9 bases, with 20 bases between the two germline ends. The team produced cDNA through 5'RACE using 10-nucleotide random UMIs. TCRdb reanalysed the 5' RACE reads using MiXCR and keeps one entry per CDR3 protein. Here the sample spans 30,000 to 40,000 distinct CDR3 sequences, around 10% being singletons. This clonotype was picked up many times. Its target is unknown. This clonotype originated in a man aged 55 to 70 with HTLV-1-associated myelopathy (HAM/TSP). The sample was PBMCs. The V call is TRBV5-1, the J call TRBJ2-1; possibly TRBD1 for D (5 bases). The CDR3 coding sequence is TGCGCCAGCAGCCAGACTTTTGGTGGAAGGGGTGAGCAGTTCTTC. It translates to CASSQTFGGRGEQFF.